This TCR beta chain is from a study of beta chain features in type 1 diabetes. Study-level background: When patients were set against healthy donors, age, gender and cell yields were similar. Across the samples, about 110,000,000 sorted cells were examined in total. Regarding the study as a whole: Compared with healthy donors, patients appeared to share more similar naive, central memory and regulatory TCRB repertoires.

CDR3 length: 15 residues. Trimming at V came to 2 bases and at J to 1 base, leaving 1 base not matched to a gene. CDR1 is LGHNA and CDR2 is YSLEER in the germline V gene. Sequencing targeted expressed TCRB transcripts, as all isolated RNA had been reverse transcribed. Libraries were prepared by immunoSEQ multiplex PCR; TCRdb keeps only in-frame clonotypes and omits some of them. Here the sample spans around 430,000 clones, around 28% being singletons. This clone occurred a few times. The antigen remains unidentified. The sample consisted of naive CD4+ T cells from blood. The genes are TRBV4-3 and TRBJ2-3, with TRBD2 matching over 9 bases. This clonotype originated in a man younger than 30 in good health. The CDR3 spells CASSQLAGGTDTQYF. As DNA, the CDR3 is TGCGCCAGCAGCCAATTAGCGGGGGGCACAGATACGCAGTATTTT.